The T cell receptor (beta chain) described here comes from a study of post-analysis software for immune sequencing data (dated by TCRdb to the mid-2010s). With regard to the full study: The recorded disease courses included relapsing-remitting, secondary progressive and progressive-relapsing multiple sclerosis, and some patients had no subtype annotation. The patient repertoires were compared against approximately ten previously published healthy control repertoires obtained from donors aged roughly 6 to 25 years. A subset of samples was prepared in parallel using single-end sample barcoding, then pooled and co-amplified after Illumina adapter ligation. Results the study describes overall, beyond this receptor: Normalized Chao1 diversity was significantly lower in multiple sclerosis patients than controls, suggesting substantial peripheral T-cell clonal expansion. The control group was slightly older than the multiple sclerosis patient group. Patients showed significantly higher frequencies than controls for several TRBV segments, among them TRBV5-6, TRBV5-1 and TRBV20-1. Direct clustering with F measure showed strong co-clustering of samples prepared in the same batch, prompting a batch-effect correction.

To demonstrate the VDJtools post-analysis software, TCR beta repertoires were profiled from the peripheral blood of 10 to 15 young patients with multiple sclerosis. Multiple sclerosis patients were children and adolescents aged about 6 to 15 years. The receptor library was made with PCR. The instrument was an Illumina HiSeq 2500. To reduce PCR and sequencing biases, unique molecular identifiers were incorporated into the TCR beta cDNA libraries. Approximately 500,000 cDNA molecules were obtained per 1 to 10 million input T cells, so each molecule approximated one T cell. The same protocol used for the earlier healthy control dataset was applied to prepare and sequence the patient libraries. Within a given batch, samples were prepared together, multiplexed and sequenced on the same HiSeq lane. Processing in the source paper ran as follows. Raw barcoded reads were processed with MIGEC, and single-read molecular identifier groups were discarded before consensus assembly and CDR3 extraction. Clonotype tables were post-analysed with VDJtools, and diversity was normalized by down-sampling all datasets to the smallest sample size. In repertoire overlap clustering, CDR3 amino acid sequences, but not nucleotide sequences, were matched to correct batch-related cross-sample contamination. TCRdb took the public reads, trimmed them with fastp at Q25, ran MiXCR for clone calling and kept in-frame beta chains. Identical CDR3 proteins give one entry, which carries the most common genes and DNA. The V and J calls here are based on TCRdb, not the publication. Counted in this sample were 400,000 to 500,000 distinct CDR3 sequences; roughly 40% of them appeared once. The ten largest clones capture around 8% of the sample.

From the cysteine through the phenylalanine, the CDR3 covers 13 amino acids. Only the CDR3 DNA is retained, 39 bases long and in frame from the first base. Trimming takes 5 bases from V and 4 bases from J, and the germline ends sit 12 bases apart. This clonotype was counted a few times. Which antigen it targets is not known. No base qualities exist here, and no much larger clone lies one base off it. This clonotype was obtained from a girl aged 2-10 years with multiple sclerosis. The V gene is TRBV12-3 or TRBV12-4 and the J gene is TRBJ2-7; a weak D assignment points to TRBD1 (5 bases agree). Source material: blood. CDR3 protein: CASSHWGGYEQYF. The sequence in DNA is TGTGCCAGCAGTCACTGGGGCGGTTACGAGCAGTACTTC.